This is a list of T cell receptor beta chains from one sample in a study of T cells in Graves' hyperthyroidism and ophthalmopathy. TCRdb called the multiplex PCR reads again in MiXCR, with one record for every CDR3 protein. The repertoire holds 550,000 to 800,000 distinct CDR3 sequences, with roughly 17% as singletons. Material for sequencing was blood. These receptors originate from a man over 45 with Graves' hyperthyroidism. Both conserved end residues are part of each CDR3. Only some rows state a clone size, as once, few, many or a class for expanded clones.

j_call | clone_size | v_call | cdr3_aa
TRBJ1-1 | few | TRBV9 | CASSVAPGMGVNTEAFF
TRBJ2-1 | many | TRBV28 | CASSTGTPVDEQFF
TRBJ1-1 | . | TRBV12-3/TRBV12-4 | CASSQSDGNTEAFF
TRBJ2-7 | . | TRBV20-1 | CSARRPGLAGGEQYF
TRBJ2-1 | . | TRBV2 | CASSAEDGIEFF
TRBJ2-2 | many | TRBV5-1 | CASSYRHSGRLDTGELFF
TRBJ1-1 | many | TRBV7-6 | CASSLGTRGTEAFF
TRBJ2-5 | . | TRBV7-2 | CASSFSTGGTKETQYF
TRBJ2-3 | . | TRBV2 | CANKGPTDTQYF
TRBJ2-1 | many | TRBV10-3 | CAISESIPSSGRLSEQFF
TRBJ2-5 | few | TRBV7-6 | CASSLARWGGERLETQYF
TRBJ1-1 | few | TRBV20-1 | CSARDQPGMNTEAFF
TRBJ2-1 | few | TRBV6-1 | CASSAPSEAYNEQFF
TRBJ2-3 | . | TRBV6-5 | CASSYSGGAADTQYF
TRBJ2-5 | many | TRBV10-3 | CAISLRLGPQETQYF
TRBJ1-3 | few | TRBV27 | CASSLSYWGRMRNTIYF
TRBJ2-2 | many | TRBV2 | CASSGLAATGELFF
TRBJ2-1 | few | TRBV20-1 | CSALTSGRPLNNEQFF
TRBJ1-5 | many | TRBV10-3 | CAISERPGEHQPQHF
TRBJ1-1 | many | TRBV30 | CAWSFGTAIEAFF
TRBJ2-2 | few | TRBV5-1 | CASSFRNGGNTGELFF
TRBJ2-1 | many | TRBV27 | CASSPRVGEQFF
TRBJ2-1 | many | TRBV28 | CASKESGSRTYNEQFF
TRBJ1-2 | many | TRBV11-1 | CASSSRTGVYGYTF
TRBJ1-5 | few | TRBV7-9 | CASSFPGHNQPQHF
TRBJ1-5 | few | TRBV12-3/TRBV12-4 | CASSPMGVQPQHF
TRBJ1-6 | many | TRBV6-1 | CASSEGRAYDSPLHF
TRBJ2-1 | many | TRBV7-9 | CASSLSGGSSHEQFF
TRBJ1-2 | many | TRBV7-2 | CASSLGSIPDRVYGYTF
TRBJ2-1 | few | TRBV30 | CAWSEQGPEQFF
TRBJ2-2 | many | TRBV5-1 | CASSLLGSGNTGELFF
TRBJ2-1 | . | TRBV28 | CASSLRTASDEQFF
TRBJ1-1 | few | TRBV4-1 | CASSQEGGTEAFF
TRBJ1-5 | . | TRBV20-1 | CSARDLTGFVPQHF
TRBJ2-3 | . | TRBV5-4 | CASSLPQGGADTQYF
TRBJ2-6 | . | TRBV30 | CAAKTASGANVLTF
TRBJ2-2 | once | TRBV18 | CASSPQGQGAGELFF
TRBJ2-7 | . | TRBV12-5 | CASGADRDYEQYF
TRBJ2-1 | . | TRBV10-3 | CAISDWDYYNEQFF
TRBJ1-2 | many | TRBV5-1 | CASSLEGSYGYTF
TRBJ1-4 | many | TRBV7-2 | CASSFRQGTGEKLFF
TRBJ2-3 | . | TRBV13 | CASSLGLFGTDTQYF
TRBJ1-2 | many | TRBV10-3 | CAISGERGGYGYTF
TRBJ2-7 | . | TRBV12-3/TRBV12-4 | CASSPILLAGGPYEQYF
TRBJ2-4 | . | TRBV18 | CASSPANTVHSIQYF
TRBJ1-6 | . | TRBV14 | CASSQDRRNPGQDSPLHF
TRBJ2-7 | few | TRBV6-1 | CASRTSGTGTYEQYF
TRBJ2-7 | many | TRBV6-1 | CASEPQVSYEQYF
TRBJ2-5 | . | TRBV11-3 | CASSSGGKQETQYF